This is a list of T cell receptor beta chains from one sample in a study of HIV-infected patients and healthy controls. Each CDR3 protein gets one entry after TCRdb re-called the 5' RACE reads with MiXCR. The table has nearly 25,000 distinct CDR3 sequences, 8.5% seen once. The sample was blood. These receptors came from an adult in good health. Both conserved end residues are part of each CDR3. D genes are given only for firm matches. Expanded clones get a size class; other rows say once, few or many, or leave the size out.

j_call d_call clone_size v_call cdr3_nt cdr3_aa
TRBJ1-1 TRBD1 many TRBV10-3 TGTGCCATCAGCTCGACAGGGGGCTTGGCTTTCTTT CAISSTGGLAFF
TRBJ2-3 NA NA TRBV11-2 TGTGCCAGCAGCCATAGCGGCGCCCTAGGTTTGGGGGATACGCAGTATTTT CASSHSGALGLGDTQYF
TRBJ2-5 TRBD1 medium-sized TRBV14 TGTGCCAGCAGCCCGGGACAGGGAAGAGAGACCCAGTACTTC CASSPGQGRETQYF
TRBJ2-3 NA many TRBV6-2/TRBV6-3 TGTGCCAGCAGTCGCACAGATACGCAGTATTTT CASSRTDTQYF
TRBJ2-3 NA many TRBV6-2/TRBV6-3 TGTGCCAGCAGTTACTGGTCGGGATTCACAGATACGCAGTATTTT CASSYWSGFTDTQYF
TRBJ1-2 NA many TRBV7-9 TGTGCCAGCAGCTTTTCTGATGGCTACACCTTC CASSFSDGYTF
TRBJ1-2 TRBD1 many TRBV6-5 TGTGCCAGCAGCAGGGGACAGGGGGGCTATGGCTACACCTTC CASSRGQGGYGYTF
TRBJ1-1 TRBD1 few TRBV7-9 TGTGCCAGCAGCGTAGACAGGGGGCAAGCTGAAGCTTTCTTT CASSVDRGQAEAFF
TRBJ1-5 TRBD1 many TRBV7-8 TGTGCCAGCAGCTTCGACGGACAGGTCGGTCAGCCCCAGCATTTT CASSFDGQVGQPQHF
TRBJ2-3 TRBD2 many TRBV5-1 TGCGCCAGCAGCACAGGACTAGCGGGGGGCACAGATACGCAGTATTTT CASSTGLAGGTDTQYF
TRBJ2-1 NA NA TRBV29-1 TGCAGCGTTGTAGAATCCCCTTGGGATGAGCAGTTCTTC CSVVESPWDEQFF
TRBJ2-5 NA many TRBV7-9 TGTGCCAGCAGCACAGAGTCATCGTACCAAGAGACCCAGTACTTC CASSTESSYQETQYF
TRBJ2-5 TRBD1 many TRBV28 TGTGCCAGCAGTTCCCCAGGGACAGCCACTTTGGGCCAAGAGACCCAGTACTTC CASSSPGTATLGQETQYF
TRBJ2-6 TRBD1 many TRBV27 TGTGCCAGCAGTGTAATGACAGGGGCAAACTCTGGGGCCAACGTCCTGACTTTC CASSVMTGANSGANVLTF
TRBJ2-5 TRBD1 NA TRBV7-8 TGTGCCAGCAGCTCGTACGGGACAGGGGCGACGCAAGAGACCCAGTACTTC CASSSYGTGATQETQYF
TRBJ2-3 NA NA TRBV11-2 TGTGCCAGCAGCTCACTGACAGTTAGCACAGATACGCAGTATTTT CASSSLTVSTDTQYF
TRBJ1-1 NA many TRBV7-9 TGTGCCAGCAGCTTAGGGCCAAGGGGAGACACTGAAGCTTTCTTT CASSLGPRGDTEAFF
TRBJ2-1 NA many TRBV12-3/TRBV12-4 TGTGCCAGCAGTTTTGGCTCCTACAATGAGCAGTTCTTC CASSFGSYNEQFF
TRBJ2-5 TRBD2 NA TRBV6-5 TGTGCCAGCAGTCCTACGACTAGCGGGGGAGAGACCCAGTACTTC CASSPTTSGGETQYF
TRBJ1-2 TRBD1 many TRBV7-2 TGTGCCAGCAGCCTAAGGGGGACAGGGGGAAACACCTTC CASSLRGTGGNTF
TRBJ2-7 NA many TRBV5-1 TGCGCCAGCAGCCCAGTTACAGGGACCGAGCAGTACTTC CASSPVTGTEQYF
TRBJ2-3 NA many TRBV11-2 TGTGCCAGCAGCTTAGATAGGTCCTTCACAGATACGCAGTATTTT CASSLDRSFTDTQYF
TRBJ1-5 NA NA TRBV6-2/TRBV6-3 TGTGCCAGCAGTGCCAGCGGATTCAATCAGCCCCAGCATTTT CASSASGFNQPQHF
TRBJ2-1 TRBD2 many TRBV5-1 TGCGCCAGCAGCGGACATAGCGGGGGGGCGTACAATGAGCAGTTCTTC CASSGHSGGAYNEQFF
TRBJ2-3 NA medium-sized TRBV7-2 TGTGCCAGCAGTCCCGGACAGACCACAGATACGCAGTATTTT CASSPGQTTDTQYF
TRBJ1-2 NA many TRBV5-1 TGCGCCAGCATGGACACCGTTCAAGAGAGCGGCTACACCTTC CASMDTVQESGYTF
TRBJ2-7 TRBD1 many TRBV11-2 TGTGCCAGCAGCTCGATCACAGGGGCCCCCCGCAAGCAGTACTTC CASSSITGAPRKQYF
TRBJ2-5 TRBD2 NA TRBV20-1 TGCAGTGCTGGACTAGCGGGGGAGACCCAGTACTTC CSAGLAGETQYF
TRBJ1-2 NA many TRBV14 TGTGCCAGCAGCCAAGAGTCAGGGGCACATGGCTACACCTTC CASSQESGAHGYTF
TRBJ2-6 NA many TRBV13 TGTGCCAGCAGCTTAAGTTCGAGGAGGGGGGCCAACGTCCTGACTTTC CASSLSSRRGANVLTF
TRBJ2-5 NA NA TRBV7-7 TGTGCCAGCAGCTTAGTCCGACCCGGGGCCCAGTACTTC CASSLVRPGAQYF
TRBJ1-2 NA many TRBV28 TGTGCCAGCATGAATGGTGCGGACTATGGCTACACCTTC CASMNGADYGYTF
TRBJ1-2 NA many TRBV7-9 TGTGCCAGCAGCTTAGCCCTGGCGGGTCCTAACTATGGCTACACCTTC CASSLALAGPNYGYTF
TRBJ2-7 NA many TRBV3-1 TGTGCCAGCAGGCCCGGGATCGTATCTAACGAGCAGTACTTC CASRPGIVSNEQYF
TRBJ2-2 NA many TRBV6-2/TRBV6-3 TGTGCCAGCACTGGGACGCCCCGAGGGACCGGGGAGCTGTTTTTT CASTGTPRGTGELFF
TRBJ1-5 NA many TRBV7-9 TGTGCCAGCTCACGTGGGGGGAGAAGGAATCAGCCCCAGCATTTT CASSRGGRRNQPQHF
TRBJ1-4 NA few TRBV9 TGTGCCAGCAGCGCGAAGGTCGTAGGAAAACTGTTTTTT CASSAKVVGKLFF
TRBJ2-7 NA many TRBV6-2/TRBV6-3 TGTGCCAGCAGTTACTCGACGGGGATAGTAGCCTACGAGCAGTACTTC CASSYSTGIVAYEQYF
TRBJ1-1 NA many TRBV12-5 TGTGCTAGTGGTCCACCGGGCCTCGAGGACACTGAAGCTTTCTTT CASGPPGLEDTEAFF
TRBJ1-1 TRBD1 few TRBV2 TGTGCCAACACCCGGGACAGGCTTTTTACTGAAGCTTTCTTT CANTRDRLFTEAFF
TRBJ2-7 NA many TRBV20-1 TGCAGTGCTAACAGAGCTTTCCACGAGCAGTACTTC CSANRAFHEQYF
TRBJ2-6 TRBD1 many TRBV2 TGTGCCAGCATCAGGACAGGGCCCGGGGCCAACGTCCTGACTTTC CASIRTGPGANVLTF
TRBJ1-1 TRBD1 many TRBV2 TGTGCCAGCAGTGGGGACAGATACACTGAAGCTTTCTTT CASSGDRYTEAFF
TRBJ1-1 TRBD1 many TRBV7-2 TGTGCCAGCAGCTTAATTGTCGGACAGGAGGGTGAAGCTTTCTTT CASSLIVGQEGEAFF
TRBJ2-7 TRBD1 few TRBV12-3/TRBV12-4 TGTGCCAGCAGCCAGCGGGTTTGGACAGGGGCCGACGAGCAGTACTTC CASSQRVWTGADEQYF
TRBJ2-5 TRBD1 few TRBV5-5 TGTGCCAGCAGCCCGCGACAGGGGGCGGGAGAGACCCAGTACTTC CASSPRQGAGETQYF
TRBJ1-4 NA NA TRBV6-2/TRBV6-3 TGTGCCAGCAGTTACTCCGGGGGACTAGTGTTTTTT CASSYSGGLVFF
TRBJ1-5 TRBD1 many TRBV6-5 TGTGCCAGCAGTTCGGGACAGGCCTTCATCCCCCAGCATTTT CASSSGQAFIPQHF
TRBJ2-7 NA NA TRBV25-1 TGTGCCAGCAGTGATGTGGACACTTCTTCCTACGAGCAGTACTTC CASSDVDTSSYEQYF
TRBJ1-6 NA many TRBV12-3/TRBV12-4 TGTGCCAGCAGTACCGACAGACCTTCACCCCTCCACTTT CASSTDRPSPLHF
TRBJ2-2 TRBD2 NA TRBV20-1 TGCAGTGCTCCTAGCGGGGGGTTCAACACCGGGGAGCTGTTTTTT CSAPSGGFNTGELFF